Listed here are 29 T cell receptor beta chains from one sample, sequenced in a study of regulatory T cells in long-lasting Graves disease. Assembly of TCR beta libraries relied on iRepertoire HTBI primers together with Arm-PCR of CDR3 regions. TCRdb reanalysed the multiplex PCR reads using MiXCR and keeps one entry per CDR3 protein. In the table there are about 470,000 distinct CDR3 sequences, roughly 20% of which are singletons. Stated time point: persistent/refractory GD, antithyroid drugs over 5 years with positive TRAb. The TCR library was made from RNA extracted from PBMCs. This specimen consisted of peripheral blood mononuclear cells (PBMCs), obtained when the disease was refractory, from a patient treated with antithyroid drugs. Receptors were obtained from a female donor with Graves disease.

This clonotype has ten or more counts. V is TRBV20-1 and J is TRBJ1-2; D gene uncertain. The CDR3 has 10 residues. The germline V gene has CDR1 DFQATT and CDR2 SNEGSKA (reference sequence). The V end was cut by 2 bases, the J end by 6 bases, with 4 bases between. Written as DNA, the CDR3 is TGCAGTGCTAGAATGGATGGCTACACCTTC. Translated, it gives CSARMDGYTF.

This rearrangement joins TRBV19 to TRBJ1-1; D gene ambiguous. The ends were cut back, 1 base at V and 5 bases at J, with 20 bases in the middle. The CDR3 has 17 residues. Germline CDR1 is LNHDA and CDR2 is SQIVND (reference sequence). CDR3 sequence (DNA): TGTGCCAGTAGTATAGGTTTGGGAGCCCCGCGGGCGACTGAAGCTTTCTTT. It is translated as CASSIGLGAPRATEAFF. Complete variable domain (other parts from reference TRBV19 and TRBJ1-1): DGGITQSPKYLFRKEGQNVTLSCEQNLNHDAMYWYRQDPGQGLRLIYYSQIVNDFQKGDIAEGYSVSREKKESFPLTVTSAQKNPTAFYLCASSIGLGAPRATEAFFGQGTRLTVV.

The chain employs TRBV20-1 and TRBJ2-5; D may be TRBD1 or TRBD2 (5 bases each). CDR3 length: 13 residues. V lost 3 bases and J 5 bases, leaving 13 bases between the germline ends. Germline V lookup: CDR1 DFQATT, CDR2 SNEGSKA (reference sequence). As DNA, the CDR3 is TGCAGTGCTAGGCTCCGGGGCCGGGAGACCCAGTACTTC. The encoded protein is CSARLRGRETQYF.

In its sample, this clonotype was seen a few times. The chain has TRBV12-3 or TRBV12-4 and TRBJ2-1; 7 bases are a match to TRBD1. CDR3 length: 15 residues. Trimming took 5 bases from V and 2 from J; bases not matched to a gene: 6. CDR3: CASSPRTGTYNEQFF. The CDR3 DNA follows: TGTGCCAGCAGTCCTCGGACAGGCACCTACAATGAGCAGTTCTTC.

This clonotype was observed many times. This chain links TRBV12-3 or TRBV12-4 with TRBJ2-5; D is uncertain. Trimming cost V 6 bases and J 5 bases, with 16 bases left between them. The CDR3 has 14 amino acids. The CDR3 nucleotides are TGTGCCAGCAGCGCCGACAAGCCCCGGGAGACCCAGTACTTC. The encoded protein is CASSADKPRETQYF.

Only a few counts were recorded for this clonotype. J is TRBJ2-7 and V is TRBV27; D unresolved. The CDR3 runs to 15 residues. Trimming took off 2 bases at V and 3 bases at J, with 14 bases between the two ends. Germline CDR1 is MNHEY and CDR2 is SMNVEV (reference sequence). CDR3 nucleotides: TGTGCCAGCAGTTTAGGCAGTTCACTACTCTACGAGCAGTACTTC. Translation gives CASSLGSSLLYEQYF.

The chain recombines TRBV27 with TRBJ2-2, with 9 bases aligning to TRBD2. Germline lookup yields CDR1 MNHEY and CDR2 SMNVEV (reference sequence). This CDR3 has 16 amino acids. Trimming cost V 2 bases and J 6 bases; bases outside gene matches: 7. This CDR3 reads CASSLGSLAGAGELFF. Here the CDR3 DNA reads TGTGCCAGCAGTTTAGGGTCTTTAGCGGGAGCCGGGGAGCTGTTTTTT.

The sample holds many counts of this clonotype. Mismatch with germline at one junction end may stem from a read error. V gene TRBV5-1 combines with J gene TRBJ2-7; 10 bases are shared with TRBD2. CDR1 SGHRS and CDR2 YFSETQ come from the germline V gene. The CDR3 extends over 14 amino acids. The CDR3 region is CASSSIAGGYEQYF. CDR3 bases: TGTGCCAGCAGTTCTATAGCGGGAGGATACGAGCAGTACTTC.

This chain uses TRBV28 with TRBJ2-1; the D gene is possibly TRBD2 (7 bases). V gave up 4 bases and J gave up 4 bases, with 14 bases separating them. Germline V gene sequence: CDR1 MDHEN, CDR2 SYDVKM. The CDR3 contains 15 residues. The CDR3, as DNA: TGTGCCAGCAGTTCCAGGGAGGGGGTTTACAATGAGCAGTTCTTC. It translates to CASSSREGVYNEQFF.

This clonotype was recorded many times. The V call is TRBV28, the J call TRBJ2-7, with 7 bases identical to TRBD2. Germline CDR1 is MDHEN and CDR2 is SYDVKM. The junction had 11 bases not matched to a gene; V was cut back by 5 bases and J by 4 bases. The CDR3 consists of 15 residues. This CDR3 is CASSGAGGSFYEQYF. For the CDR3, the DNA is TGTGCCAGCAGTGGGGCGGGCGGGAGTTTTTACGAGCAGTACTTC.

In this sample, this clonotype turned up a few times. This chain links TRBV7-9 with TRBJ2-7, with D perhaps assigned TRBD1 or TRBD2 (5 bases each). CDR1 SEHNR and CDR2 FQNEAQ come from the germline V gene (reference sequence). The CDR3 has 15 residues. Trimming removed 4 bases from V and 2 bases from J, with 15 bases in between. The CDR3 reads CASSSGTDTPYEQYF. The CDR3 coding sequence is TGTGCCAGCAGCTCCGGGACGGATACACCCTACGAGCAGTACTTC.

The CDR3 loop is CATAMNTEAFF. The CDR3 DNA reads TGTGCCACCGCAATGAACACTGAAGCTTTCTTT. The chain uses TRBV10-3 and TRBJ1-1; D gene ambiguous. This CDR3 has 11 amino acids. Between the trimmed V and J ends, which lost 10 bases and 0 bases, there was a span of 6 bases. Germline values: CDR1 ENHRY, CDR2 SYGVKD.

The chain combines TRBV10-2 with TRBJ1-3; 12 bases map to TRBD1. With 0 bases clipped from V and 0 bases from J, the junction kept 3 bases outside the gene matches. Germline V gene sequence: CDR1 WSHSY, CDR2 SAAADI. The CDR3 runs 18 residues. CDR3 sequence (DNA): TGCGCCAGCAGTGAGTCGGGGACAGGGGGCATCTCTGGAAACACCATATATTTT. This sequence encodes CASSESGTGGISGNTIYF.

Worth noting for this clonotype: A much larger clone lies a single base off, so this may be a read error. The chain employs TRBV27 and TRBJ2-7; 9 nucleotides line up with TRBD1. The CDR3 has 15 amino acids. Germline V gene lookup returns CDR1 MNHEY and CDR2 SMNVEV (reference sequence). CDR3 sequence: CASSLWDRARDERYF. The CDR3 DNA sequence: TGTGCCAGCAGTTTATGGGACAGGGCCCGAGACGAGCGGTACTTC.

This clonotype was seen repeatedly, ten times or more. This chain joins TRBV19 and TRBJ2-5; perhaps TRBD1 as D (5 bases). CDR1 is LNHDA and CDR2 is SQIVND in the germline V gene (reference sequence). The V gene lost 4 bases and the J gene lost 10 bases, with 10 bases spanning the gap. The CDR3 has 11 residues. In nucleotides, the CDR3 is TGTGCCAGTAGTACCGCAGGGATCCAGTACTTC. It yields the protein CASSTAGIQYF.

This clonotype came up many times. The chain employs TRBV12-3 or TRBV12-4 and TRBJ1-4; D is unclear. V was pared by 6 bases and J by 13 bases, with 12 bases between. The CDR3 runs to 11 residues. The CDR3 DNA sequence: TGTGCCAGCAGCCGTGAAAAGGGACTGTTTTTT. Translated, it gives CASSREKGLFF.

This clonotype was observed many times. The V call is TRBV5-1, the J call TRBJ2-2, with D perhaps given as TRBD1 or TRBD2 (5 bases each). In germline, CDR1 is SGHRS, CDR2 YFSETQ. CDR3 length: 14 amino acids. The V and J ends lost 5 bases and 6 bases respectively, with 14 bases between them. CDR3 nucleotides: TGCGCCAGCAGGGGGACGGACCCGCCCGGGGAGCTGTTTTTT. The encoded protein is CASRGTDPPGELFF. The full variable domain, rest sourced from reference TRBV5-1 and TRBJ2-2, is KAGVTQTPRYLIKTRGQQVTLSCSPISGHRSVSWYQQTPGQGLQFLFEYFSETQRNKGNFPGRFSGRQFSNSRSEMNVSTLELGDSALYLCASRGTDPPGELFFGEGSRLTVL.

This clonotype was detected only a few times. V is TRBV10-2 and J is TRBJ1-1, with 9 bases lining up with TRBD1. Germline V gives CDR1 WSHSY, CDR2 SAAADI. J lost 0 bases, V lost 5 bases, and 10 bases had no gene match. The length of the CDR3 is 17 residues. The CDR3 sequence is CASSTPTGGFLNTEAFF. The CDR3 DNA is TGCGCCAGCAGTACCCCGACAGGGGGTTTTTTGAACACTGAAGCTTTCTTT.

This clonotype was seen many times. The V and J genes are TRBV6-1 and TRBJ2-5; 7 nucleotides match TRBD1. Unmatched junction bases numbered 9, after V lost 6 bases and J lost 5 bases. CDR1 is MNHNS, CDR2 SASEGT, per germline. This CDR3 contains 14 residues. This CDR3 is CASRVKGARETQYF. The CDR3 region has the DNA TGTGCCAGCAGAGTGAAGGGGGCGAGGGAGACCCAGTACTTC.

This clonotype was counted many times. The gene calls are TRBV7-6 and TRBJ2-4; possibly TRBD2 for D (5 bases). V was shortened by 2 bases and J by 9 bases, with 8 bases between the two germline ends. CDR1 and CDR2 (germline): SGHVS, FNYEAQ. The CDR3 is 12 amino acids. The DNA for the CDR3 is TGTGCCAGCAGCTTACGGGGTGGCATTCAGTACTTC. Its protein product is CASSLRGGIQYF.

The sample holds a few counts of this clonotype. V and J are TRBV28 and TRBJ1-1; D unresolved. V was trimmed by 1 base and J by 11 bases, leaving 11 bases between them. CDR1 is MDHEN, CDR2 SYDVKM, per germline. The CDR3 runs 12 residues. The CDR3, as DNA: TGTGCCAGCAGTTTATTCCTGGGAGGGGCTTTCTTT. Translating it yields CASSLFLGGAFF.

This clonotype was seen ten or more times. The chain combines TRBV9 with TRBJ2-7; TRBD2 might be the D (5 bases). The V and J ends lost 0 bases and 0 bases respectively, with 10 bases between them. CDR3 length: 15 amino acids. Germline CDR1 reads SGDLS; CDR2 reads YYNGEE. CDR3 nucleotide sequence: TGTGCCAGCAGCGTAGATCCCGGGGACTCCTACGAGCAGTACTTC. Translated, it gives CASSVDPGDSYEQYF.

This clonotype has more than one count but fewer than ten. CDR3 loop: CASSLGGTADTQYF. The CDR3 nucleotides are TGTGCCAGCAGCTTAGGGGGGACAGCGGATACGCAGTATTTT. V and J are TRBV7-2 and TRBJ2-3; 7 bases match TRBD1. Trimming at V came to 1 base and at J to 6 bases, leaving 4 bases not matched to a gene. Germline CDR1 and CDR2: SGHTA and FQGNSA. The CDR3 totals 14 residues. The variable domain in full, completed from reference TRBV7-2 and TRBJ2-3, reads GAGVSQSPSNKVTEKGKDVELRCDPISGHTALYWYRQSLGQGLEFLIYFQGNSAPDKSGLPSDRFSAERTGGSVSTLTIQRTQQEDSAVYLCASSLGGTADTQYFGPGTRLTVL.

This clonotype was seen only a few times. The genes are TRBV20-1 and TRBJ1-2, with a weak D call TRBD1 (5 bases). Trimming left V 6 bases short and J 3 bases short, with 14 bases between. This CDR3 comprises 13 residues. Per germline, CDR1 DFQATT and CDR2 SNEGSKA (reference sequence). The CDR3 is CSAQGGDHYGYTF. The CDR3 DNA follows: TGCAGTGCCCAGGGCGGGGACCACTATGGCTACACCTTC.

The rearrangement joins TRBV29-1 to TRBJ2-6; 9 bases map to TRBD1. This CDR3 is built from 17 residues. Germline V gene sequence: CDR1 SQVTM, CDR2 ANQGSEA. The ends lost 6 bases at V and 2 bases at J; junction bases unmatched: 11. This CDR3 is CSVLDATGGTGANVLTF. CDR3 in DNA: TGCAGCGTCCTCGACGCGACAGGGGGAACTGGGGCCAACGTCCTGACTTTC.

This clonotype was observed a handful of times. CDR3 DNA sequence: TGCGCCAGCGGCAGCTGGGGGACCACAGATACGCAGTATTTT. Translation gives CASGSWGTTDTQYF. The rearrangement links TRBV5-1 to TRBJ2-3; D possibly matches TRBD1 or TRBD2 (5 bases each). Deletions cut 7 bases from V and 2 bases from J, with 14 bases between. Germline V gives CDR1 SGHRS, CDR2 YFSETQ. The CDR3 runs to 14 residues. The entire variable domain, with the rest obtained from reference TRBV5-1 and TRBJ2-3, is as follows: KAGVTQTPRYLIKTRGQQVTLSCSPISGHRSVSWYQQTPGQGLQFLFEYFSETQRNKGNFPGRFSGRQFSNSRSEMNVSTLELGDSALYLCASGSWGTTDTQYFGPGTRLTVL.

The CDR3 protein is CSVGTSGNTIYF. CDR3 coding DNA: TGCAGCGTTGGGACCTCTGGAAACACCATATATTTT. V usage is TRBV29-1 and J usage is TRBJ1-3; no firm D call. The germline CDR1 and CDR2 sequences are SQVTM and ANQGSEA. Trimming removed 4 bases at V and 0 bases at J, with 4 bases between. The CDR3 is 12 amino acids.

This clonotype has a count of ten or more. The V and J genes are TRBV6-1 and TRBJ1-4; D gene uncertain. This CDR3 spans 11 amino acids. From germline, CDR1 is MNHNS and CDR2 SASEGT. V lost 6 bases to trimming and J lost 10 bases, with 9 bases between them. CDR3 bases: TGTGCCAGCAGCCCCCTAGGAAAACTGTTTTTT. It specifies CASSPLGKLFF.

This clonotype was seen only a few times. The chain couples TRBV10-2 to TRBJ2-7; D may be TRBD1 (5 bases). V dropped 4 bases and J dropped 5 bases, with 12 bases sitting between them. The CDR3 length is 13 residues. Germline V lookup: CDR1 WSHSY, CDR2 SAAADI. CDR3 nucleotides: TGCGCCAGCAGTGGTAGCAGGGCGGACGAGCAGTACTTC. Protein: CASSGSRADEQYF.